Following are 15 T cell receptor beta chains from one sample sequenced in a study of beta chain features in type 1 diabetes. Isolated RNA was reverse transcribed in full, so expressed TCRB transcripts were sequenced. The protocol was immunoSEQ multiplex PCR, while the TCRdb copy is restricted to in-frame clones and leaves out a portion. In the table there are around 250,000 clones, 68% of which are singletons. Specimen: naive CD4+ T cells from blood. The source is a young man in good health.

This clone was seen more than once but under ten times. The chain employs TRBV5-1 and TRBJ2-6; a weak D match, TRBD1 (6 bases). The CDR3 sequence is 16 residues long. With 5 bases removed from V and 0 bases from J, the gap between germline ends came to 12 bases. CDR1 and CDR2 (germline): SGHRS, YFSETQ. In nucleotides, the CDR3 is TGCGCCAGCAGTCAATGGGGGCTCTCTGGGGCCAACGTCCTGACTTTC. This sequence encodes CASSQWGLSGANVLTF.

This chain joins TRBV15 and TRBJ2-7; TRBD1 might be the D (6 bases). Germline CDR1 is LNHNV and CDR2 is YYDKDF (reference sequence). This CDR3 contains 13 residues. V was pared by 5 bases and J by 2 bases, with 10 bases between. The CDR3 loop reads CATSRDNTYEQYF. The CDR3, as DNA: TGTGCCACCAGCCGGGACAATACCTACGAGCAGTACTTC.

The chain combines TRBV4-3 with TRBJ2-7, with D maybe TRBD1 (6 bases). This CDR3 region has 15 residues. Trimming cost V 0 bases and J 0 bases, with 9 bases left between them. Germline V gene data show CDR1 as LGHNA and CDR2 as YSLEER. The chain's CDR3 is CASSQDPGDSYEQYF. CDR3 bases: TGCGCCAGCAGCCAAGATCCAGGGGACTCCTACGAGCAGTACTTC.

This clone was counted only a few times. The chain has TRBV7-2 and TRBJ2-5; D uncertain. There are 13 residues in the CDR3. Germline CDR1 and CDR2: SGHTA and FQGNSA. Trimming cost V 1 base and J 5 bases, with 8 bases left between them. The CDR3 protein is CASSLVVGETQYF. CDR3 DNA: TGTGCCAGCAGCTTAGTTGTGGGGGAGACCCAGTACTTC. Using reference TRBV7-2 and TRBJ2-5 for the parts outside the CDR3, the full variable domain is GAGVSQSPSNKVTEKGKDVELRCDPISGHTALYWYRQSLGQGLEFLIYFQGNSAPDKSGLPSDRFSAERTGGSVSTLTIQRTQQEDSAVYLCASSLVVGETQYFGPGTRLLVL.

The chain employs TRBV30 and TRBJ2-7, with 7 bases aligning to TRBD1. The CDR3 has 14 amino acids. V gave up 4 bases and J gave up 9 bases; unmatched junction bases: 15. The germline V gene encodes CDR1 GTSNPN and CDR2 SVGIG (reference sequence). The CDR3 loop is CAWNPGQTTTRQYF. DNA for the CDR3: TGTGCCTGGAACCCGGGACAGACTACTACGAGGCAGTACTTC.

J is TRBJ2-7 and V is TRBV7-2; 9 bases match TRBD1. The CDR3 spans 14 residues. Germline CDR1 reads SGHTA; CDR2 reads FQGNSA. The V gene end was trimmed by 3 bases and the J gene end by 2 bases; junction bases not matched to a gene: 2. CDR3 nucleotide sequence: TGTGCCAGCAGCTTTAACAGGGGGCCCTACGAGCAGTACTTC. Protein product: CASSFNRGPYEQYF.

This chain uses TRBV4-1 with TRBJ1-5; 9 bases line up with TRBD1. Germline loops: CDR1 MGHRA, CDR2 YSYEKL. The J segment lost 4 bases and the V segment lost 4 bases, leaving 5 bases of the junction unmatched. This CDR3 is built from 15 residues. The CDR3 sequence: CASSRWDRVNQPQHF. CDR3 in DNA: TGCGCCAGCAGCCGGTGGGACAGGGTAAATCAGCCCCAGCATTTT.

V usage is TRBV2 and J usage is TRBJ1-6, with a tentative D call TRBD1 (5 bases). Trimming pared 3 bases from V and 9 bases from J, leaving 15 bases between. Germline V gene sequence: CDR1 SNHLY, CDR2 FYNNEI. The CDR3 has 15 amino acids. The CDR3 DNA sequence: TGTGCCAGCAGTGAGTGGGAATCGAGGGGTTCACCCCTCCACTTT. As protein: CASSEWESRGSPLHF.

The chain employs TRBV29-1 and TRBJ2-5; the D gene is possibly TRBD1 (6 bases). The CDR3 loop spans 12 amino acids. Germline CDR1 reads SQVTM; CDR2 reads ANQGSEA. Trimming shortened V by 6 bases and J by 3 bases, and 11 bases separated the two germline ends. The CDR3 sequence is CSVHQGKETQYF. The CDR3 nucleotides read TGCAGCGTGCATCAGGGGAAAGAGACCCAGTACTTC.

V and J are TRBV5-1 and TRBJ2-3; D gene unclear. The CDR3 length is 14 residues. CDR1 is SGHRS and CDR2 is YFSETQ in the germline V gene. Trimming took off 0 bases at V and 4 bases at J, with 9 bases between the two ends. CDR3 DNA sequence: TGCGCCAGCAGCTTGGGCAGGCAGTCAGATACGCAGTATTTT. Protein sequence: CASSLGRQSDTQYF. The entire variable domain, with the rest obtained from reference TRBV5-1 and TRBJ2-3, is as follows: KAGVTQTPRYLIKTRGQQVTLSCSPISGHRSVSWYQQTPGQGLQFLFEYFSETQRNKGNFPGRFSGRQFSNSRSEMNVSTLELGDSALYLCASSLGRQSDTQYFGPGTRLTVL.

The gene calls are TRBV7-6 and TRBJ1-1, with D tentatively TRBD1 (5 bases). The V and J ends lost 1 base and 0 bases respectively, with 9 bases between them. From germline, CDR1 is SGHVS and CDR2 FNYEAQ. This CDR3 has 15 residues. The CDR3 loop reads CASSLEVGVNTEAFF. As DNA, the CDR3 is TGTGCCAGCAGCTTAGAGGTAGGGGTGAACACTGAAGCTTTCTTT.

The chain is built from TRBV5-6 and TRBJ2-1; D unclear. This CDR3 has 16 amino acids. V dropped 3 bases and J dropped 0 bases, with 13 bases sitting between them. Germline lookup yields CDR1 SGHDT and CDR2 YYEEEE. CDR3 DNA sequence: TGTGCCAGCAGCTATCAACACAAATCCTCCTACAATGAGCAGTTCTTC. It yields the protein CASSYQHKSSYNEQFF. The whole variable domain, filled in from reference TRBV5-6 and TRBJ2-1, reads DAGVTQSPTHLIKTRGQQVTLRCSPKSGHDTVSWYQQALGQGPQFIFQYYEEEERQRGNFPDRFSGHQFPNYSSELNVNALLLGDSALYLCASSYQHKSSYNEQFFGPGTRLTVL.

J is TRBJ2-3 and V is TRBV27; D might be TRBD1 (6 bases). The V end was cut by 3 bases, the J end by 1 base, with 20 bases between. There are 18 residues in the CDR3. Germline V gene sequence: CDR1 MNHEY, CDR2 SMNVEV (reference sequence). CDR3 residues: CASSFSSMRAGGTDTQYF. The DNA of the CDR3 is TGTGCCAGCAGTTTTTCCTCGATGCGGGCAGGGGGCACAGATACGCAGTATTTT.

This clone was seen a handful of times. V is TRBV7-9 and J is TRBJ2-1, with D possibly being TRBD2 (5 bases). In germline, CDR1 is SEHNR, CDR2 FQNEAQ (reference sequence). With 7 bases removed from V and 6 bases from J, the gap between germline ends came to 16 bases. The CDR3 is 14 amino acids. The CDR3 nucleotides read TGTGCCAGCACCGAGTGGGGAGTTTCCAATGAGCAGTTCTTC. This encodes CASTEWGVSNEQFF.

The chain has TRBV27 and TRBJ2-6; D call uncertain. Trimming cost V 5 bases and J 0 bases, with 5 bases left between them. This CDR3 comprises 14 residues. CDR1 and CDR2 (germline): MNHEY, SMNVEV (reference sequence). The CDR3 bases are TGTGCCAGCAGTCCTCTCTCTGGGGCCAACGTCCTGACTTTC. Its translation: CASSPLSGANVLTF.